This T cell receptor beta chain was profiled in a study of immune evolution from preneoplasia to lung adenocarcinoma. As to this clone: Antigen unknown.

The CDR3 loop spans 12 amino acids. Germline CDR1 and CDR2: GTSNPN and SVGIG (reference sequence). The V end was cut by 8 bases, the J end by 5 bases, with 15 bases between. Repertoires were generated with immunoSEQ multiplex PCR, while TCRdb's copy carries only in-frame clones and drops some. The table records fewer than 13,000 clones, more than 75% of them present only once. Histologic diagnosis was independently verified by two lung pathologists. Macro-dissection enriched premalignant or tumor cells before nucleic acid extraction. The study's findings and limits: Normal lung had the highest top T cell clone frequencies.

Specimen: FFPE minimally invasive lung adenocarcinoma tissue. The TCR was taken from a donor at least 70 years old with lung adenocarcinoma. The chain carries TRBV30 and TRBJ1-1; the D is unclear. The CDR3 sequence is CARDDFGTEAFF. The CDR3 region has the DNA TGTGCCCGTGATGATTTCGGTACTGAAGCTTTCTTT. Full variable domain (rest looked up from reference TRBV30 and TRBJ1-1): SQTIHQWPATLVQPVGSPLSLECTVEGTSNPNLYWYRQAAGRGLQLLFYSVGIGQISSEVPQNLSASRPQDRQFILSSKKLLLSDSGFYLCARDDFGTEAFFGQGTRLTVV.